One and the same sample provided the 20 T cell receptor beta chains below, sequenced in a study of blood T cell repertoires in COVID-19 (dated by TCRdb to the early 2020s). The method was the immunoSEQ multiplex PCR assay. TCRdb took this table from immuneACCESS and kept in-frame rearrangements with V and J called. Such tables lack part of the clones; where checked against another copy, unresolved V genes explain under half of the gap, and the rest is unexplained. The sample yields about 86,000 clones; roughly four fifths were counted once. The biggest ten clones account for 0.95% to 1.5% of the sample. Specimen: peripheral blood. The receptors stem from a woman of 80 years or more with acute or convalescent COVID-19.

The chain couples TRBV2 to TRBJ2-6; 7 bases line up with TRBD1. The J segment lost 2 bases and the V segment lost 5 bases, leaving 6 bases of the junction unmatched. Germline V gene lookup returns CDR1 SNHLY and CDR2 FYNNEI. The CDR3 has 16 amino acids. DNA for the CDR3: TGTGCCAGCAGTTACAGGGGATCGGCTGGGGCCAACGTCCTGACTTTC. Protein sequence: CASSYRGSAGANVLTF.

This chain links TRBV11-2 with TRBJ1-5; possible D gene TRBD1, 6 bases. V was clipped by 5 bases and J by 7 bases, with 21 bases between them. Per germline, CDR1 SGHAT and CDR2 FQNNGV. The length of the CDR3 is 16 residues. DNA for the CDR3: TGTGCCAGCAGCCCGGGACAAGGTCCTCCCGGACAGCCCCAGCATTTT. Encoded protein: CASSPGQGPPGQPQHF.

The V call is TRBV28, the J call TRBJ1-5, with D perhaps TRBD1 (5 bases). This CDR3 region has 16 residues. V was clipped by 6 bases and J by 11 bases, with 26 bases between them. Germline V lookup: CDR1 MDHEN, CDR2 SYDVKM. The CDR3 sequence is CASRGTGAGLYRTQHF. CDR3 bases: TGTGCCAGCAGAGGAACAGGTGCCGGCCTTTATCGGACCCAGCATTTT.

This clone has just one count. The chain carries TRBV11-1 and TRBJ2-3, with 11 bases identical to TRBD2. CDR3 length: 16 amino acids. Germline CDR1 and CDR2: SGHAT and FQDESV (reference sequence). V trimming: 1 base; J trimming: 4 bases; junction bases outside the gene matches: 4. The CDR3 DNA reads as TGTGCCAGCAGCTTAGGGGCTAGCGGGAGGTCAGATACGCAGTATTTT. As protein: CASSLGASGRSDTQYF.

In its sample, this clone was seen a few times. The rearrangement uses TRBV3-1 (or the pseudogene TRBV3-2) and TRBJ2-7; TRBD1 matches at 8 bases. Germline CDR1 reads LGHDT; CDR2 reads YNNKEL (reference sequence). This CDR3 is built from 17 residues. With V trimmed by 1 base and J by 6 bases, 14 bases remained unmatched. CDR3 protein: CASSQGLVGQGLGEQYF. The CDR3 region has the DNA TGTGCCAGCAGCCAAGGTCTTGTCGGACAGGGACTCGGCGAGCAGTACTTC.

The rearrangement joins TRBV29-1 to TRBJ2-7, with D possibly matching TRBD1 (7 bases). The CDR3 is 11 amino acids. Trimming stripped 7 bases from V and 7 bases from J, with 14 bases between. Germline V gives CDR1 SQVTM, CDR2 ANQGSEA. The CDR3 nucleotides are TGCAGCGGGCGGGACAGCGGGGAGCAGTACTTC. Translating gives CSGRDSGEQYF.

V and J are TRBV2 and TRBJ1-3; D not resolved. The CDR3 is 15 residues long. V dropped 4 bases and J dropped 3 bases, with 13 bases sitting between them. Germline CDR1 and CDR2: SNHLY and FYNNEI. The CDR3 bases are TGTGCCAGCAGTGGCGGGGTGGGTCATGGAAACACCATATATTTT. It yields the protein CASSGGVGHGNTIYF.

The chain recombines TRBV4-2 with TRBJ1-6, with D possibly being TRBD1 (5 bases). The CDR3 totals 13 residues. CDR1 is LGHNA, CDR2 YNFKEQ, per germline. With 1 base removed from V and 14 bases from J, the gap between germline ends came to 12 bases. The CDR3: CASSQGRGEALHF. In DNA form, the CDR3 reads TGTGCCAGCAGCCAAGGCCGAGGGGAGGCCCTCCACTTT.

There are a few counts of this clone. The V and J genes are TRBV7-8 and TRBJ2-2; TRBD2 matches at 8 bases. This CDR3 is 17 amino acids long. J gave up 0 bases and V 6 bases, and 9 bases lay outside the gene matches. Germline V gene lookup returns CDR1 SGHVS and CDR2 FQNEAQ. This CDR3 reads CASRPWGSGTNTGELFF. The CDR3 DNA sequence: TGTGCCAGCAGACCCTGGGGTAGCGGGACGAACACCGGGGAGCTGTTTTTT.

The rearrangement joins TRBV4-1 to TRBJ1-2, with TRBD1 matching over 11 bases. Germline V CDR1 and CDR2: MGHRA, YSYEKL. This CDR3 comprises 15 residues. J was trimmed by 4 bases and V by 2 bases; bases with no gene match: 3. Here the CDR3 DNA reads TGCGCCAGCAGCCAACAAGGGACAGGGGGCTATGGCTACACCTTC. It is translated as CASSQQGTGGYGYTF.

CDR3 region: CASRSVELGNQPQHF. CDR3 bases: TGTGCCAGTAGATCGGTAGAGTTGGGCAATCAGCCCCAGCATTTT. The chain recombines TRBV19 with TRBJ1-5; D not resolved. The V and J ends lost 6 bases and 2 bases respectively, with 14 bases between them. This CDR3 has 15 amino acids. Per the germline V gene, CDR1 is LNHDA and CDR2 is SQIVND (reference sequence).

The genes are TRBV3-1 (or the pseudogene TRBV3-2) and TRBJ1-1; a weak D match, TRBD1 (6 bases). CDR1 LGHDT and CDR2 YNNKEL come from the germline V gene (reference sequence). The CDR3 extends over 15 amino acids. V shed 3 bases and J shed 6 bases, with 17 bases lying between them. This chain's CDR3 is CASSQGEGVGAEAFF. The CDR3 region has the DNA TGTGCCAGCAGCCAGGGGGAGGGGGTCGGGGCTGAAGCTTTCTTT.

The chain combines TRBV18 with TRBJ2-1; TRBD1 might be the D (6 bases). Trimming left V 5 bases short and J 6 bases short, with 11 bases between. This CDR3 has 13 amino acids. Per germline, CDR1 KGHSH and CDR2 LQKENI. CDR3 DNA sequence: TGTGCCAGCTCATTCAACAGGGTCAATGAGCAGTTCTTC. Its protein product is CASSFNRVNEQFF.

This chain links TRBV10-3 with TRBJ2-3; a weak D match, TRBD2 (6 bases). The CDR3 totals 14 residues. Trimming pared 8 bases from V and 6 bases from J, leaving 18 bases between. From germline, CDR1 is ENHRY and CDR2 SYGVKD. This chain's CDR3 is CAIGGTLQGDTQYF. The DNA of the CDR3 is TGTGCCATCGGCGGGACTCTCCAAGGGGATACGCAGTATTTT.

In the case of this clone: Other DNA sequences within the sample encode an identical CDR3. This chain links TRBV5-1 with TRBJ1-1; no definite D call. CDR1 and CDR2 from the germline V gene are SGHRS and YFSETQ. Trimming pared 2 bases from V and 1 base from J, leaving 9 bases between. The CDR3 runs to 14 residues. The CDR3 region has the DNA TGCGCCAGCAGCTTATCCCGGGGGAACACTGAAGCTTTCTTT. Translated, it gives CASSLSRGNTEAFF.

The rearrangement links TRBV7-9 to TRBJ1-2; perhaps TRBD1 as D (6 bases). V was cut by 4 bases and J by 2 bases, with 14 bases left in between. The CDR3 runs to 15 residues. The V gene's germline CDR1 is SEHNR and CDR2 FQNEAQ (reference sequence). In DNA, the CDR3 is TGTGCCAGCAGCTATAACCTGGACAGAAACTATGGCTACACCTTC. Translating gives CASSYNLDRNYGYTF.

The rearrangement links TRBV11-3 to TRBJ1-1; 8 nucleotides match TRBD1. The CDR3 extends over 14 amino acids. Trimming took 4 bases from V and 1 from J; bases not matched to a gene: 2. Per germline, CDR1 SGHNT and CDR2 YENEEA. This chain's CDR3 is CASSSGGRNTEAFF. CDR3 nucleotide sequence: TGTGCCAGCAGCTCAGGGGGCAGGAACACTGAAGCTTTCTTT.

The J gene is TRBJ1-2, the V gene TRBV19; D remains ambiguous. V shed 5 bases and J shed 2 bases, with 12 bases lying between them. Germline CDR1 reads LNHDA; CDR2 reads SQIVND (reference sequence). The CDR3 is made up of 14 amino acids. CDR3 nucleotides: TGTGCCAGTAGTGAGGTTCCGATGAACTATGGCTACACCTTC. It codes for CASSEVPMNYGYTF.

The rearrangement links TRBV11-2 to TRBJ1-4; 7 nucleotides align to TRBD1. CDR1 and CDR2 from the germline V gene are SGHAT and FQNNGV. The CDR3 loop spans 16 amino acids. The J segment lost 8 bases and the V segment lost 1 base, leaving 10 bases of the junction unmatched. Written as DNA, the CDR3 is TGTGCCAGCAGCTTAGGGTCACAGGGGTGGCGAGAAAAACTGTTTTTT. Translating it yields CASSLGSQGWREKLFF.

This chain joins TRBV7-8 and TRBJ1-2; D is perhaps TRBD1 (5 bases). The V gene lost 5 bases and the J gene lost 4 bases, with 17 bases spanning the gap. The V gene's germline CDR1 is SGHVS and CDR2 FQNEAQ. This CDR3 is built from 15 residues. The CDR3 protein is CASSQSPAGPYGYTF. The DNA for the CDR3 is TGTGCCAGCAGCCAAAGTCCGGCAGGGCCCTATGGCTACACCTTC. The variable domain in full, completed from reference TRBV7-8 and TRBJ1-2, reads GAGVSQSPRYKVAKRGQDVALRCDPISGHVSLFWYQQALGQGPEFLTYFQNEAQLDKSGLPSDRFFAERPEGSVSTLKIQRTQQEDSAVYLCASSQSPAGPYGYTFGSGTRLTVV.